The clone carrying this T cell receptor beta chain showed up many times. The antigen is undetermined. These data belong to a study of T cells in Graves' hyperthyroidism and ophthalmopathy. Regarding the study as a whole: A model built on 13 V-J features separated ophthalmopathy from stable hyperthyroidism.

Diagnosis rested on symptoms, serum thyroxine and TRAb, thyroid ultrasound, and orbital computed tomography. RNA transcripts gave rise to amplified TCR beta CDR3 regions. Using the HTBI primer set, a first-round RT-PCR was run on the TCR CDR3. Each CDR3 protein is one row after TCRdb ran MiXCR on the multiplex PCR reads. The table shows 700,000 to 850,000 distinct CDR3 sequences, with roughly a third occurring only once. Sequenced material: blood. The clonotype comes from a woman between 40 and 55 years old with Graves' hyperthyroidism.

The CDR3 region has the DNA TGTGCCAGCAGCTTAGGTGGACAGGGCTATGGCTACACCTTC. It encodes CASSLGGQGYGYTF. The chain joins TRBV7-2 to TRBJ1-2; 8 nucleotides match TRBD1. The CDR3 sequence is 14 residues long. Trimming cost V 1 base and J 4 bases; bases outside gene matches: 2. Germline loops: CDR1 SGHTA, CDR2 FQGNSA.